This entry features one T cell receptor beta chain sequence. Its specificity is not known. This specimen belongs to a study of TIL therapy for anti-PD-1-resistant metastatic lung cancer. Time point defined: pre-treatment sample, taken before nivolumab and TIL therapy. Patients were adults with stage 4 NSCLC. Sequencing used immunoSEQ v3. TCRdb's table, derived via immunoSEQ multiplex PCR, lists solely in-frame clones and lacks some. This sample has around 50,000 clones, with 70% to 75% found just once. The CDR3 consists of 13 residues. With 3 bases clipped from V and 3 bases from J, the junction kept 1 base outside the gene matches. Germline assignment: CDR1 KGHSH and CDR2 LQKENI. Study-level results: After infusion, TIL clonotypes partly replaced peripheral T cells and declined over months.

This specimen consisted of blood, obtained at baseline. The sequence was obtained from a person aged 30 to 80 with non-small cell lung cancer. The chain is built from TRBV18 and TRBJ1-1, with 7 bases identical to TRBD1. CDR3 bases: TGTGCCAGCTCACCTGACAGGGACACTGAAGCTTTCTTT. Its translation is CASSPDRDTEAFF.